What follows describes a single TCR beta chain. This sample is drawn from a study of blood T cells in healthy people across ages. The CDR3 runs to 11 residues. Trimming left V 7 bases short and J 5 bases short, with 8 bases between. From germline, CDR1 is MNHEY and CDR2 SMNVEV (reference sequence). Alongside a J-beta primer mix, a sample-barcoded 5' primer served in a second PCR lasting about 7 to 11 cycles. TCRdb ran MiXCR on the 5' RACE reads and lists one entry per CDR3 protein. The data hold 890,000 or so distinct CDR3 sequences, with 62% observed a single time. This sequence was found in a man between 25 and 39 years old in good health. Material: blood. The gene calls are TRBV27 and TRBJ1-1; unclear D gene. The CDR3 DNA reads as TGTGCCAGCATAGGGTTGACTGAAGCTTTCTTT. Translation gives CASIGLTEAFF.